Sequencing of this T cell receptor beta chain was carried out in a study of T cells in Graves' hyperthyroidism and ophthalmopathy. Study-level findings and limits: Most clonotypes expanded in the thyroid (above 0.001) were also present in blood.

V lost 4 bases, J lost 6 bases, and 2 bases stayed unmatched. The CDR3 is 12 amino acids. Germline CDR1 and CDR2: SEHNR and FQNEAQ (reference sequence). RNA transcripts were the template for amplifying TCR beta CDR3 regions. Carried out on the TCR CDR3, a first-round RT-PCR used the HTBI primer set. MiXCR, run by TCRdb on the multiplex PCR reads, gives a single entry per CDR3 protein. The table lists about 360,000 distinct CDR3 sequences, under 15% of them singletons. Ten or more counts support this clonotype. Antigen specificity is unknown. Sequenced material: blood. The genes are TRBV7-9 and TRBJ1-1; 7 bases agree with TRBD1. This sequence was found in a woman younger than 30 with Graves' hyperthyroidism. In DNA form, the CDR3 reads TGTGCCAGCAGCTACGGGACAGCTGAAGCTTTCTTT. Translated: CASSYGTAEAFF.